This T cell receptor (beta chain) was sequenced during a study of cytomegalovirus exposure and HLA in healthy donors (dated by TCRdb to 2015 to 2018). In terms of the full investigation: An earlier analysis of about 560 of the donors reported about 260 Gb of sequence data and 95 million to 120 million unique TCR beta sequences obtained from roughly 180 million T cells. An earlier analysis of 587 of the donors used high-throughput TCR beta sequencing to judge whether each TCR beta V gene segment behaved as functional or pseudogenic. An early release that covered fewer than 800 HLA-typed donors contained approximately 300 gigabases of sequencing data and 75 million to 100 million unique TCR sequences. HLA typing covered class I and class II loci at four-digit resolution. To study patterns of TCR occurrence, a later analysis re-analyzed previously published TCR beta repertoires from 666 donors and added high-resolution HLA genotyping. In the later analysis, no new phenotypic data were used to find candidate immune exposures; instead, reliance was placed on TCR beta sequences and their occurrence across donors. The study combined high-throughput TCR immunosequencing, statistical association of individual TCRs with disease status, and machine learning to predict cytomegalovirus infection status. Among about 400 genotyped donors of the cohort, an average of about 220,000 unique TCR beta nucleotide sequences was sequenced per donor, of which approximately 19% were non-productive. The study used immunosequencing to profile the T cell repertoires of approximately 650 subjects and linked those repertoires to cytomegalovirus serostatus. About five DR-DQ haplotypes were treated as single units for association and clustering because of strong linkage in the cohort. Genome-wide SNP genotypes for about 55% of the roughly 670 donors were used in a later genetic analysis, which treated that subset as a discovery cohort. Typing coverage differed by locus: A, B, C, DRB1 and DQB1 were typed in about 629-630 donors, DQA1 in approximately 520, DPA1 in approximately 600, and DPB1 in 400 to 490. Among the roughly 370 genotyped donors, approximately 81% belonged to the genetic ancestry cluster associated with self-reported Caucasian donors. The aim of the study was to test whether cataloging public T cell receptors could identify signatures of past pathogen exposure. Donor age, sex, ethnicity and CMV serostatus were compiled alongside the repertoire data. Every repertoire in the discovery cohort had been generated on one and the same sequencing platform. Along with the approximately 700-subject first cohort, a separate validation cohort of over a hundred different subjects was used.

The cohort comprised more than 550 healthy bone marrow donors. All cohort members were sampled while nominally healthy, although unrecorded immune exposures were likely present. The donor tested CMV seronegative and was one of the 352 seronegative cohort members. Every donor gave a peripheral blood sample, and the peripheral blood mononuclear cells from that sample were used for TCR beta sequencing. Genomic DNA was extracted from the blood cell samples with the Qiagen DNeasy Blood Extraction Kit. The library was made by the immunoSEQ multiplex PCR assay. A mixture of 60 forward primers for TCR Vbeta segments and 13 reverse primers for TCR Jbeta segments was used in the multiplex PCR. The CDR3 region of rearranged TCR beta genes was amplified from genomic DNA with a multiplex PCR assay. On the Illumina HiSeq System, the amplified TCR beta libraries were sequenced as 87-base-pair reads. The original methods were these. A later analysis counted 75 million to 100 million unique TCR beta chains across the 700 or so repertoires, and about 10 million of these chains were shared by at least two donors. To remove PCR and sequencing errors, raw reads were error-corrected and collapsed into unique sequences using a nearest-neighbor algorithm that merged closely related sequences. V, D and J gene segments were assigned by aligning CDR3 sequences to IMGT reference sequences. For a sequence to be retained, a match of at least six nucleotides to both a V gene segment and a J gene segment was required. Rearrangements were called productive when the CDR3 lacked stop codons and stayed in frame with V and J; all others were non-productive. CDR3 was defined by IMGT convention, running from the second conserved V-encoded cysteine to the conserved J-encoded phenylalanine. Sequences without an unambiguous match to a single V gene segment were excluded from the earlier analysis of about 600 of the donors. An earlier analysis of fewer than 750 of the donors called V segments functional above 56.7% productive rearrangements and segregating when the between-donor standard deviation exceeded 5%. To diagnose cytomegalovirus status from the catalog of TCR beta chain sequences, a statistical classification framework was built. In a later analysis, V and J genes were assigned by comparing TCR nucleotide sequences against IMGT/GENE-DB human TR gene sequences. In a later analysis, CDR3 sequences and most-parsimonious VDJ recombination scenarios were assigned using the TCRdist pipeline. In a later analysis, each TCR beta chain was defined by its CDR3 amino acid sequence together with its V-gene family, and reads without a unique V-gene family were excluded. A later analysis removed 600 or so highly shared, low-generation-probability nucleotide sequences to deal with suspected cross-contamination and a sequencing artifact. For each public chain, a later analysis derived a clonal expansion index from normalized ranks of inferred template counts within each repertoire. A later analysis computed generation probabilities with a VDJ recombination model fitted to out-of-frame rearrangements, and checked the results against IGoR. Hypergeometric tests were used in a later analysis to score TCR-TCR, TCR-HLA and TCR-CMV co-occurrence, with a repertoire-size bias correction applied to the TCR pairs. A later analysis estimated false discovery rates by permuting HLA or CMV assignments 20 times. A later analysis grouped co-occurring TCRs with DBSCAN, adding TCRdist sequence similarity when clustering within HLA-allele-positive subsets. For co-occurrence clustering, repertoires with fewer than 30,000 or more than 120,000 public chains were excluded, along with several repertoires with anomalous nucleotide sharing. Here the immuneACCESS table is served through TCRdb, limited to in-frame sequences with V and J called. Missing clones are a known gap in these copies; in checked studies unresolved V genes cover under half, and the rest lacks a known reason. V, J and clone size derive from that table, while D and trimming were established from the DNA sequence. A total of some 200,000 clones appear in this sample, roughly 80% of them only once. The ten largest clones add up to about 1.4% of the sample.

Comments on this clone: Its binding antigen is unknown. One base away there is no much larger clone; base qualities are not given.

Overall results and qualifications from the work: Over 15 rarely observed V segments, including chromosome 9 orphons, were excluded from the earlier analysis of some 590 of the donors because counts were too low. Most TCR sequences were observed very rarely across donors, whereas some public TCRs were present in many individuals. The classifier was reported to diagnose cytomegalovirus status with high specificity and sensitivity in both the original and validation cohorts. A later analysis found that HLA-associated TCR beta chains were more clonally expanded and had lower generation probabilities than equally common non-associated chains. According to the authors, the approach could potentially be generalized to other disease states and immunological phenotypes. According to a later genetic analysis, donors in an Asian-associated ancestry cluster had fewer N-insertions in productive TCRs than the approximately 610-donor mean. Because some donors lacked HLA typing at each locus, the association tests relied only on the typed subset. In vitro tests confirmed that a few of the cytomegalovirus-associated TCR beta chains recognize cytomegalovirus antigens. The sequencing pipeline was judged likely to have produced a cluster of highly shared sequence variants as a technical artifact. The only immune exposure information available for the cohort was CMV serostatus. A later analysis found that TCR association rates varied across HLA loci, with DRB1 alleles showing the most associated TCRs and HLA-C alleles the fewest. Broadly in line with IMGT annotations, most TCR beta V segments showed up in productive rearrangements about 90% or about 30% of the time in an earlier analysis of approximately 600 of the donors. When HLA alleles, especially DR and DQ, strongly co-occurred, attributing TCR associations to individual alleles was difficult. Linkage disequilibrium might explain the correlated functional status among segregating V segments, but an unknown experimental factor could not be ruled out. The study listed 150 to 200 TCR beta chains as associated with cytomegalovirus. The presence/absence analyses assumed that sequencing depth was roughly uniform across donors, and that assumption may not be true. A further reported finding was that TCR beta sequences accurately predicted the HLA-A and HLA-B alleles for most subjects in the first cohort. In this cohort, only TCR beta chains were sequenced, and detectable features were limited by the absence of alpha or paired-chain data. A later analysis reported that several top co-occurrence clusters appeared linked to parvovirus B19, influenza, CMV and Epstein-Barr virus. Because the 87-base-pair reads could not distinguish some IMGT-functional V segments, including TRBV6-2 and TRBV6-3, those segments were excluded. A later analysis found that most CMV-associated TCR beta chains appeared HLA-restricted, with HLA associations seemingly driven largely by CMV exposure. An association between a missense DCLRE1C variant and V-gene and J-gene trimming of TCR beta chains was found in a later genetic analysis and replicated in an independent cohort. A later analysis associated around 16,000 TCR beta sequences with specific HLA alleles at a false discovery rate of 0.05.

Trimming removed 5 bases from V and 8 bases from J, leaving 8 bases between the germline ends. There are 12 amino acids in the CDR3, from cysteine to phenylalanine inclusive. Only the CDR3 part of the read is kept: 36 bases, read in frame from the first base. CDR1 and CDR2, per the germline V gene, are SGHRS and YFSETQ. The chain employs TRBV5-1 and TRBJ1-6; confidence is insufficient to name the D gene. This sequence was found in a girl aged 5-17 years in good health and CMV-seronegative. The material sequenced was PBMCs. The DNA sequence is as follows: TGCGCCAGCAGGGCTTCAGATTCACCCCTCCACTTT. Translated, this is CASRASDSPLHF.